This T cell receptor (beta chain) stems from a study of molecular identifiers for immune sequencing clone quantification. Across the study: In replicates, RNA from about 20,000 or 100,000 naive CD8 cells was split five ways, four sequenced.

Methods described previously were used for bulk TCR libraries, and listed TCR primers were applied. TCRdb reprocessed the PCR reads via MiXCR and lists one record per CDR3 protein. The sample has about half a million distinct CDR3 sequences; 25% are singletons. V shed 2 bases and J shed 6 bases, with 14 bases lying between them. CDR1 is MNHNS and CDR2 is SASEGT in the germline V gene. The CDR3 runs 16 residues. This clonotype was found a few times. Its antigen is currently unknown. Sorting defined naive CD8 T cells as CD8+CD4-CCR7+CD45RA+. The study's findings and limits: Beyond 20 RNA copies, clones held over 97% of effector molecules, compared with under 1% in naive cells.

The specimen sequenced was naive CD8+ T cells from blood, with Jurkat cell RNA spiked in. Subset: FACS-sorted CD8+CD4-CCR7+CD45RA+ naive T cells. The chain is built from TRBV6-1 and TRBJ1-6; possibly TRBD1 for D (5 bases). The TCR comes from a human donor in good health. Some libraries in this study had Jurkat cell RNA spiked in. The CDR3 nucleotides are TGTGCCAGCAGTGAATTTCTGGGGGGATCTAATTCACCCCTCCACTTT. This sequence encodes CASSEFLGGSNSPLHF.